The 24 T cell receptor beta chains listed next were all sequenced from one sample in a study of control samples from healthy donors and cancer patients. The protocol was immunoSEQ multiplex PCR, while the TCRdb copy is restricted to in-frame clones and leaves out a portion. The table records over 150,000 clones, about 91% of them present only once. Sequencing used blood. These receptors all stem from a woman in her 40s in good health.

CDR3 sequence reads: CASRSGGGSGNTIYF. CDR3 coding DNA: TGTGCCAGCAGATCCGGGGGGGGGTCAGGAAACACCATATATTTT. The genes are TRBV28 and TRBJ1-3; maybe TRBD1 (5 bases). CDR1 and CDR2 from the germline V gene are MDHEN and SYDVKM. The CDR3 is 15 amino acids. V was shortened by 6 bases and J by 4 bases, with 16 bases between the two germline ends.

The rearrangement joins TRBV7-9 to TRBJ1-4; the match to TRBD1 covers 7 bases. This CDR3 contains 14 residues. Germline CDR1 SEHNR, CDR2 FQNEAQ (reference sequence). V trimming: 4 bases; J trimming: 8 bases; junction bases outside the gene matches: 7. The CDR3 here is CASSSSGTAEKLFF. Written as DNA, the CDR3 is TGTGCCAGCAGCTCGTCCGGGACAGCAGAAAAACTGTTTTTT. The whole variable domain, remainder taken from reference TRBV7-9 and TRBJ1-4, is DTGVSQNPRHKITKRGQNVTFRCDPISEHNRLYWYRQTLGQGPEFLTYFQNEAQLEKSRLLSDRFSAERPKGSFSTLEIQRTEQGDSAMYLCASSSSGTAEKLFFGSGTQLSVL.

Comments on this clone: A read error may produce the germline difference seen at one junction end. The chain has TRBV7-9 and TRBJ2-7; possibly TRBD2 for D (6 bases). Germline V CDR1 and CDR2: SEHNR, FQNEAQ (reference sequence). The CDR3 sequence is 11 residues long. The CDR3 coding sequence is TGTGCCAGCGCCCTGCGGGACGGTCTAAACTTC. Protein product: CASALRDGLNF.

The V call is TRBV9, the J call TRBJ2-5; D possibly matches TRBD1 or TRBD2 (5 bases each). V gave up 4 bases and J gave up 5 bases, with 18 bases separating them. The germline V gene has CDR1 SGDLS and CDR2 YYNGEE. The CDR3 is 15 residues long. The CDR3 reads CASSQSVVGGETQYF. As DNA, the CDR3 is TGTGCCAGCAGCCAATCCGTGGTTGGGGGTGAGACCCAGTACTTC.

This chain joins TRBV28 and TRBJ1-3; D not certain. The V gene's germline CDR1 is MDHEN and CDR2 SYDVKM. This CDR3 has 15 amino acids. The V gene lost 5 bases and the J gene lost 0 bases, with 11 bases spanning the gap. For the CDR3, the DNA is TGTGCCAGCAGTCCTCCCGATGGCTCTGGAAACACCATATATTTT. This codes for CASSPPDGSGNTIYF.

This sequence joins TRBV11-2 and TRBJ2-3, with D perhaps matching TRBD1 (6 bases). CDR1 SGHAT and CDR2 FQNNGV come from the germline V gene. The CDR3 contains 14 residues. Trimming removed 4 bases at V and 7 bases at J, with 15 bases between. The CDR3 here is CASSSWVGQNTQYF. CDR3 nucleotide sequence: TGTGCCAGCAGCTCGTGGGTGGGACAAAATACGCAGTATTTT.

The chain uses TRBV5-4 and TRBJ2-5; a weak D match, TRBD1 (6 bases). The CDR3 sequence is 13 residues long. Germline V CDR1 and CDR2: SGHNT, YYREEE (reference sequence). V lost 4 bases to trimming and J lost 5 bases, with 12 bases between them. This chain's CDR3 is CASSATGRETQYF. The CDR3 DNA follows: TGTGCCAGCAGCGCTACAGGGCGGGAGACCCAGTACTTC.

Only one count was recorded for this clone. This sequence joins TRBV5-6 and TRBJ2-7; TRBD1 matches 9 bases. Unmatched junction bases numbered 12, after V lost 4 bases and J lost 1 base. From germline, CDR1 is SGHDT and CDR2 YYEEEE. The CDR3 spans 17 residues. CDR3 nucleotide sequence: TGTGCCAGCAGCCCAAACGGACAGGGGCAATTTTCCTACGAGCAGTACTTC. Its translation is CASSPNGQGQFSYEQYF.

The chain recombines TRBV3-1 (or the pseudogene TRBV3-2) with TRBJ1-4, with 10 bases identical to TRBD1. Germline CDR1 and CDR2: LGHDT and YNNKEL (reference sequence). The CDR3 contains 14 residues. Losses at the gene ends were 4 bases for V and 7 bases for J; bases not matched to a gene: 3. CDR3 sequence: CASSPTGGPEKLFF. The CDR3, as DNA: TGTGCCAGCAGCCCGACAGGGGGCCCTGAAAAACTGTTTTTT.

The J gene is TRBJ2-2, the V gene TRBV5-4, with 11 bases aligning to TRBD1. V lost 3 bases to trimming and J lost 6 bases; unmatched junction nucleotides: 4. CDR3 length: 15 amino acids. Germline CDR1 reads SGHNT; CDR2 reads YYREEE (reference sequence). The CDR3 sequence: CASSWGQGVAGELFF. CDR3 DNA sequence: TGTGCCAGCAGCTGGGGACAGGGGGTCGCCGGGGAGCTGTTTTTT.

DNA of the CDR3: TGTGCCAGCAGCGACCCACCGGACGGATGGTACGAGCAGTACTTC. This sequence encodes CASSDPPDGWYEQYF. The rearrangement joins TRBV7-8 to TRBJ2-7; no clear D. This CDR3 spans 15 amino acids. V lost 5 bases, J lost 4 bases, and 18 bases lay in between. Germline V gene sequence: CDR1 SGHVS, CDR2 FQNEAQ.

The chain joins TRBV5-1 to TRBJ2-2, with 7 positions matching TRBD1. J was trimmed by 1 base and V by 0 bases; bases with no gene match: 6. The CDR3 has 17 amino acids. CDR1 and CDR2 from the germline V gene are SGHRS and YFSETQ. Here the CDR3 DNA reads TGCGCCAGCAGCTTGGGGTTGGGACAGATGAACACCGGGGAGCTGTTTTTT. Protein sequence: CASSLGLGQMNTGELFF. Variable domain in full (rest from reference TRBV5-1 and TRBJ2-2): KAGVTQTPRYLIKTRGQQVTLSCSPISGHRSVSWYQQTPGQGLQFLFEYFSETQRNKGNFPGRFSGRQFSNSRSEMNVSTLELGDSALYLCASSLGLGQMNTGELFFGEGSRLTVL.

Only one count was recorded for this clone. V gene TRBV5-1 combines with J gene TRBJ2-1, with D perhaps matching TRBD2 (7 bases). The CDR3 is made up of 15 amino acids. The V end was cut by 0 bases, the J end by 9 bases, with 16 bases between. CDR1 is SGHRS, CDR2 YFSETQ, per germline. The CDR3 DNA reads TGCGCCAGCAGCTTGGAGGGAGGGGGGGCCTCTGAGCAGTTCTTC. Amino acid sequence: CASSLEGGGASEQFF.

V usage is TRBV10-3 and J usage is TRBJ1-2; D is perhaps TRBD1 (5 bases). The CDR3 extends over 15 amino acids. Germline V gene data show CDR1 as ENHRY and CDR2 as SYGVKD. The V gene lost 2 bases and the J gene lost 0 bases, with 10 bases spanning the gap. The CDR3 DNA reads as TGTGCCATCAGTGAGGAGGGACGAGCTAACTATGGCTACACCTTC. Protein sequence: CAISEEGRANYGYTF.

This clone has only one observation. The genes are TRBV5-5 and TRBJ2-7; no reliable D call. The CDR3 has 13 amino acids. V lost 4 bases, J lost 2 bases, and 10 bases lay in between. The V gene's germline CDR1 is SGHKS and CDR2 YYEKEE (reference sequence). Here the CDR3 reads CASSAVGPYEQYF. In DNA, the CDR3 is TGTGCCAGCAGCGCCGTCGGGCCCTACGAGCAGTACTTC.

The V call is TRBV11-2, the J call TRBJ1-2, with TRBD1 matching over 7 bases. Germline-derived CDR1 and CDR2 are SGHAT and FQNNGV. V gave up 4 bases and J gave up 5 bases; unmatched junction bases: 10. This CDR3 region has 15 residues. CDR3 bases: TGTGCCAGCAGCTCACAGGGGTCGGGTGATTATGGCTACACCTTC. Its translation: CASSSQGSGDYGYTF.

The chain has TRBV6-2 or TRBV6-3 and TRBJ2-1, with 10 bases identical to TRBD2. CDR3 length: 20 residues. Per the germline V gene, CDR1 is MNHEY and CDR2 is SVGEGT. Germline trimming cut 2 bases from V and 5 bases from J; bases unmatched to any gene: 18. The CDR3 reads CASSYTQKLYTSGVNNEQFF. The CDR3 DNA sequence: TGTGCCAGCAGTTACACTCAGAAATTATATACTAGCGGGGTGAACAATGAGCAGTTCTTC.

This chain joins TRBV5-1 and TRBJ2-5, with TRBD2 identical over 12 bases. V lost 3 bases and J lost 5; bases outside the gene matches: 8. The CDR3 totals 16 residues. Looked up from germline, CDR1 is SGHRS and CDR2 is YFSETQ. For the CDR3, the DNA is TGCGCCAGCAGCTCTCTAGCGGGGGGGCCGAGGGAGACCCAGTACTTC. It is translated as CASSSLAGGPRETQYF.

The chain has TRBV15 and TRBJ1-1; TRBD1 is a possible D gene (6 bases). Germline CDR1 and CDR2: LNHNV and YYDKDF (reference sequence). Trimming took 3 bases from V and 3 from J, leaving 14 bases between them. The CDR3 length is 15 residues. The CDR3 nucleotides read TGTGCCACCAGCAGCCGTACAGGGAGCCACACTGAAGCTTTCTTT. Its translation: CATSSRTGSHTEAFF.

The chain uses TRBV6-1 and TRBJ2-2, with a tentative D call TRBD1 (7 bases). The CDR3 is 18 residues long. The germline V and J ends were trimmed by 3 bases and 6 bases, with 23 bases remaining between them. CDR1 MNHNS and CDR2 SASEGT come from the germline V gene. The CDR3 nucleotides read TGTGCCAGCAGTGACGGTGGCAGGGGGGTAGTTGGGGCCGGGGAGCTGTTTTTT. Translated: CASSDGGRGVVGAGELFF.

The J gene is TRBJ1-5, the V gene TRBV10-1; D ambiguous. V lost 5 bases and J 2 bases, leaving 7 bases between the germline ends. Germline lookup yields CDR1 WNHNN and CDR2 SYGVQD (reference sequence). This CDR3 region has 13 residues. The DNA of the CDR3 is TGCGCCAGCAGTCCCCAGGGCAATCAGCCCCAGCATTTT. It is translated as CASSPQGNQPQHF.

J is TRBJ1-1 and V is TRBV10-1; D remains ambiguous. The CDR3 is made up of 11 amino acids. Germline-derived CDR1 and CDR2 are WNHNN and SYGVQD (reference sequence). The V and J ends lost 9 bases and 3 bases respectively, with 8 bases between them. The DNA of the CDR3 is TGCGCCAGTCCTGGAGACACTGAAGCTTTCTTT. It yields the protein CASPGDTEAFF.

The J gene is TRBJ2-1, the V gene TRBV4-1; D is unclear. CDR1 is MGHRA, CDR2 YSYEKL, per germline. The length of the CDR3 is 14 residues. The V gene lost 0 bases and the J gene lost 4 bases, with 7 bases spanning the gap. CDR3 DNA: TGCGCCAGCAGCCAAGAGGGCGAGTACAATGAGCAGTTCTTC. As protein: CASSQEGEYNEQFF.

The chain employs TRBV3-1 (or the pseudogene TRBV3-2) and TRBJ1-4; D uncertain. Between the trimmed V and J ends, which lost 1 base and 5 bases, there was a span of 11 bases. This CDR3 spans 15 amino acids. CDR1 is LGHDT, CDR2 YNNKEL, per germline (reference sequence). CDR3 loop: CASSQAPGPNEKLFF. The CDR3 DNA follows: TGTGCCAGCAGCCAAGCCCCGGGTCCCAATGAAAAACTGTTTTTT.